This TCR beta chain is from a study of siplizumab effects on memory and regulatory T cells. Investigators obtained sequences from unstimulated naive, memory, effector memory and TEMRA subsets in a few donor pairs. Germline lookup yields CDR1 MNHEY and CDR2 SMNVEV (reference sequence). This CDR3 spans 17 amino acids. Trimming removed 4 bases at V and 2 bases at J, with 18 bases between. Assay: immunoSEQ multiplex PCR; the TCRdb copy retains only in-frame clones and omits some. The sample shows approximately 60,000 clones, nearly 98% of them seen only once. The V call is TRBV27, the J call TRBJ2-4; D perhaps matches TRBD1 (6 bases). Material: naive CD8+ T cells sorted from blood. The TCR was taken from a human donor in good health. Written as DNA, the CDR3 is TGTGCCAGCAGTTCCACGCCAGGGGAATGGCCCAAAAACATTCAGTACTTC. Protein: CASSSTPGEWPKNIQYF.